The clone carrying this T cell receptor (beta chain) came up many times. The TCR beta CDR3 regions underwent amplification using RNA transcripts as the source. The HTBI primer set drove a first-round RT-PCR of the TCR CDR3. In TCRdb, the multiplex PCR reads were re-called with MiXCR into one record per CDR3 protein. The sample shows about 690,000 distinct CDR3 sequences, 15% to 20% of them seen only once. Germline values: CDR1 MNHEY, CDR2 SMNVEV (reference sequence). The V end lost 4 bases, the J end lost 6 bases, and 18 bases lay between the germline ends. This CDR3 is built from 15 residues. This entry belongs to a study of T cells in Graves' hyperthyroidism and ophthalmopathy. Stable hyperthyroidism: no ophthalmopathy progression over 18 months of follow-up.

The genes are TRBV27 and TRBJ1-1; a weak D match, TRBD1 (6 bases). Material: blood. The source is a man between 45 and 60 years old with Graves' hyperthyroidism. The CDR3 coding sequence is TGTGCCAGCAGTTATGGGGGCGTAAGGCGCGCTGAAGCTTTCTTT. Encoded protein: CASSYGGVRRAEAFF.